This TCR delta chain was sequenced during a study of gamma-delta T cells after stem cell transplantation. The CDR3 runs to 18 residues. Germline assignment: CDR1 TVYSNPD and CDR2 GDNSRS (reference sequence). Losses at the gene ends were 4 bases for V and 0 bases for J; bases not matched to a gene: 16. TCRdb reapplied CATT to the RT-PCR reads. The table records around 13,000 delta-chain clones, roughly 32% of them present only once. This clone appeared a few times. Sequencing was done on a sample of gamma-delta T cells. The sequence derives from a human donor. It is not recorded whose cells these are; they may come from a transplant donor. J is TRDJ2 and V is TRDV3; 8 positions match TRDD2. The CDR3 protein is CASFLVGIRGTLTAQLFF. CDR3 coding DNA: TGTGCCTCCTTCCTAGTTGGGATTAGGGGCACTTTGACAGCACAACTCTTCTTT.